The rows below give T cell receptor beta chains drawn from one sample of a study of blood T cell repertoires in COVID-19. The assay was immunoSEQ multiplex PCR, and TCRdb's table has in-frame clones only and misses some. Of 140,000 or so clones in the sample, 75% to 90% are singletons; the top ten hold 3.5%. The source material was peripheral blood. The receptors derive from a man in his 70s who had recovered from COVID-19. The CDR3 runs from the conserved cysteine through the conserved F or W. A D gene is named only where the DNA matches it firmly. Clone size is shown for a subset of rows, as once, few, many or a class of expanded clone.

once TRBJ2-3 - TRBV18 TGTGCCAGCTCACCCTCTAGTGCAGATACGCAGTATTTT CASSPSSADTQYF
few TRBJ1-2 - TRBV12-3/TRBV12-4 TGTGCCAGCAGCCCTCTCTGGGGGGGTGGCTACACCTTC CASSPLWGGGYTF
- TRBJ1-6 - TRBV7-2 TGTGCCAGCAGCTTAGACAGCCTTAATTCACCCCTCCACTTT CASSLDSLNSPLHF
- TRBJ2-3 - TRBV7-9 TGTGCCAGCAGCTCCGGGATCACAGATACGCAGTATTTT CASSSGITDTQYF
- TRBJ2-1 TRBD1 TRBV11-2 TGTGCCAGCAGCTCCGACAGGGTCAATGAGCAGTTCTTC CASSSDRVNEQFF
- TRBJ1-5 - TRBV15 TGTGCCACCAGCAGAGATCTTCCAGACTCTAGCAATCAGCCCCAGCATTTT CATSRDLPDSSNQPQHF
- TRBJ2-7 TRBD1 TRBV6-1 TGTGCCAGCAGTGAATCCCCTGGGGACAGGGGGAAGGAGCAGTACTTC CASSESPGDRGKEQYF
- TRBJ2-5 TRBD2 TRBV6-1 TGTGCCAGCAGTGAACCGGGACTACAAGAGACCCAGTACTTC CASSEPGLQETQYF
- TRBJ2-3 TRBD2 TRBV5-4 TGTGCCAGCAGCAGACTAGCGGTCAGAGGGTTAGATACGCAGTATTTT CASSRLAVRGLDTQYF
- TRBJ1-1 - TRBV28 TGTGCCAGCAGTTTATTCTCGCACTCGAACACTGAAGCTTTCTTT CASSLFSHSNTEAFF
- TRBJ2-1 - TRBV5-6 TGTGCCAGCAGCCCCAACCTCGGGTTGCCCGACAATGAGCAGTTCTTC CASSPNLGLPDNEQFF
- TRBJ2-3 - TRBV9 TGTGCCAGCAGCGCGACGACAGTCATGGATACGCAGTATTTT CASSATTVMDTQYF
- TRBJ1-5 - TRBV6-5 TGTGCCAGCAGTTACGGGAGGGGCACTAGTCAGCCCCAGCATTTT CASSYGRGTSQPQHF
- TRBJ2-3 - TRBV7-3 TGTGCCAGCAGCACAGACCCGAACTCAGATACGCAGTATTTT CASSTDPNSDTQYF
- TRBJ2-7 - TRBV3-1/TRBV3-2 TGTGCCAGCAGCCAAGGAGGTTACGAGCAGTACTTC CASSQGGYEQYF
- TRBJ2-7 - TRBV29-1 TGCAGCGTTGAAGAGACTTTGGCGGGTGAAACCTACGAGCAGTACTTC CSVEETLAGETYEQYF
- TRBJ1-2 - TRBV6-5 TGTGCCAGCAGTTACTTCGTGGTCCCCGAGGGGGAGGGCTACACCTTC CASSYFVVPEGEGYTF
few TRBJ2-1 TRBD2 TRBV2 TGTGCCAGCAGTCCATTAGCGGGAGCCCGAGGGGAGCAGTTCTTC CASSPLAGARGEQFF
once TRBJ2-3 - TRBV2 TGTGCCACCCGGGAAGGGCGCGCCAGCACAGATACGCAGTATTTT CATREGRASTDTQYF
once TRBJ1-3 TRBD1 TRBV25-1 TGTGCCAGCAGTGAGTCCCTCCCAGGGACAGCCGGAAACACCATATATTTT CASSESLPGTAGNTIYF
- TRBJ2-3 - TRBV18 TGTGCCAGCTCGGCGGGACAGACCACAGATACGCAGTATTTT CASSAGQTTDTQYF
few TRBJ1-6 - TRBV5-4 TGTGCCAGCAGTTCAGGGGACTATAATTCACCCCTCCACTTT CASSSGDYNSPLHF
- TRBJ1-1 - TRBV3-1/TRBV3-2 TGTGCCAGCAGCCAAGAGTACCCCGGGACTGAAGCTTTCTTT CASSQEYPGTEAFF
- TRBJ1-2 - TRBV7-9 TGTGCCAGCAGCTTAGTGCGGGCAGGGGCGAGCCCCTATGGCTACACCTTC CASSLVRAGASPYGYTF